The table lists the clone carrying this T cell receptor beta chain with a few counts. These data belong to a study of patients and donors after allogeneic stem cell transplantation. TCRdb ran MiXCR on the RT-PCR reads and lists one entry per CDR3 protein. The sample consists of a few hundred thousand distinct CDR3 sequences, around 41% of them appearing once. The CDR3 covers 15 residues. The germline V gene has CDR1 MDHEN and CDR2 SYDVKM. V was clipped by 6 bases and J by 1 base, with 15 bases between them. The sequence was collected from a human donor who was either an allogeneic HSCT recipient or a stem cell or donor lymphocyte infusion donor (not recorded which). It is not recorded whose cells these are; they may come from a transplant donor. The V and J genes are TRBV28 and TRBJ1-2, with D hard to call. The sequenced sample consisted of blood, either unsorted or a sorted T cell fraction (not recorded which). The CDR3 region has the DNA TGTGCCAGCAGACCCAAGACGACTCGTAACTATGGCTACACCTTC. Its translation: CASRPKTTRNYGYTF.